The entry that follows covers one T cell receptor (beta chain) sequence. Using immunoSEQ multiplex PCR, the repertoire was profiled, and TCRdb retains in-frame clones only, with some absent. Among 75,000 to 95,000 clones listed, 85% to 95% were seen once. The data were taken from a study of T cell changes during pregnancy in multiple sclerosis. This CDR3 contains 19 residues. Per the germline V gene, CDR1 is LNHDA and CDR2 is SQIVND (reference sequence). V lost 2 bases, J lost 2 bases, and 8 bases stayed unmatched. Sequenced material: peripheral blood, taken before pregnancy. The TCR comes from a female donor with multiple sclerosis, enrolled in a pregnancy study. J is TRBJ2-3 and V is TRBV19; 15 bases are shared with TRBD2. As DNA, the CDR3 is TGTGCCAGTAGTATAATGGGACTAGCGGGAGGTGGGTCCACAGATACGCAGTATTTT. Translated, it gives CASSIMGLAGGGSTDTQYF.